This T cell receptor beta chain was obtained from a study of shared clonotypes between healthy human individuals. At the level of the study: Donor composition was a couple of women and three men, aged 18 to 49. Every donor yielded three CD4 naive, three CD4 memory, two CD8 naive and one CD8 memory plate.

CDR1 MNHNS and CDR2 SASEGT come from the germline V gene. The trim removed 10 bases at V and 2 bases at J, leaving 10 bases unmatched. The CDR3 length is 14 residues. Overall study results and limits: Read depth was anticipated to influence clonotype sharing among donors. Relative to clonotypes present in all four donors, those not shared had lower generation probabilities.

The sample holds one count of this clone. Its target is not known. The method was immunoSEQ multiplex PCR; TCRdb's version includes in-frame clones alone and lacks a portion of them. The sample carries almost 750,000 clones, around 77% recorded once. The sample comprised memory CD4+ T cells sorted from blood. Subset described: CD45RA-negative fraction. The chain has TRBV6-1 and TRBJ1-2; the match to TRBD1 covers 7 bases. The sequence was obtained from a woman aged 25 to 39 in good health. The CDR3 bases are TGTGCCACCAAGACAGGGACGATGAACTATGGCTACACCTTC. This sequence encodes CATKTGTMNYGYTF.